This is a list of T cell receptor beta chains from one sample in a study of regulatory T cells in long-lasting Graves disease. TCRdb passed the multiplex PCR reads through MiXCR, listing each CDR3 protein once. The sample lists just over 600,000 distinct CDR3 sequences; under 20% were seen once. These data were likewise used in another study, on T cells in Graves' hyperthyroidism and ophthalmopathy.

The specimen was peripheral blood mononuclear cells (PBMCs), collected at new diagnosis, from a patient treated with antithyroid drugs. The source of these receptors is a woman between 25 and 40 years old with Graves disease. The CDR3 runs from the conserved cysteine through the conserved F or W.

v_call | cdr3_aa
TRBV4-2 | CASSQSGEGGQETQYF
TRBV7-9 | CASSVDGNAGPQHF
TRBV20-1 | CSAGRTVQETQYF
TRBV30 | CAWSYEGGTEAFF
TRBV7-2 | CASSLHRWSTGELFF
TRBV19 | CASISGSSYNEQFF
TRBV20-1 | CSALEDFYGYTF
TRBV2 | CASRSGDRGQTEAFF
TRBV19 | CASGRGNLGEAFF
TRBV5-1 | CASTTGEGEQYF
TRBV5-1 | CASRIVPGQGGEAFF
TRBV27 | CASSGGGVSLNTEAFF
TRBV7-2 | CASSPQGVDTQYF
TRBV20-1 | CSGDGRTDTQYF
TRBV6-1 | CASRHRGGNEQYF
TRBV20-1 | CSASRAGMSGNTIYF
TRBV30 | CAWEQSSYEQYF
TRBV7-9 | CASSPGRINSPLHF
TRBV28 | CASRNRQGGQPQHF
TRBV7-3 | CASTGTGGTGELFF
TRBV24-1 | CATSDSSGSQTQHF
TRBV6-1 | CASSGLMNEEKLFF
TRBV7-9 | CASSLLQPGSGANVLTF
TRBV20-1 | CSAPLGLLNEQFF
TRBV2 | CASTMSGQSYEQYF
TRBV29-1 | CSALSIYEQYF
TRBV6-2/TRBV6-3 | CASRPPGAVDTEAFF
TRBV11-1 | CASSQDTIQETQYF
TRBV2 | CASSVGDRRTDTQYF
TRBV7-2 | CASSFRNVQLRETQYF
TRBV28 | CASSFRGYSYEQYF
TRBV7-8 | CASSLMKTVEQYF
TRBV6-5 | CASSYFDRGSTEQFF
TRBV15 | CATSRVKRETQYF
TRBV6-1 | CASSEAYSYSYEQYF
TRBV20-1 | CSARDGLGNEQFF
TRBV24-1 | CATSGQGREQFF
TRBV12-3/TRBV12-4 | CASSQTRAGNEQFF
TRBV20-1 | CSARRGGYEQYF
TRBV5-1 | CASSPGDFGQYF
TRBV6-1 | CASSEAPEGASYTF
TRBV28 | CASRGQGFGPIRNTIYF
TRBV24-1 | CATSWTGTGNNEQFF
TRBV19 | CASGDSLPPYEQYF
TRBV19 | CACGLAGNEQFF
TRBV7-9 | CASSPLLAGYSNSYEQYF
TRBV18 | CASSPGQAPYNEQFF
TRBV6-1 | CASYGGPTDTQYF
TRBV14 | CASSPRVAGYEQFF
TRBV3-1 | CASSQPGPPYEQYF
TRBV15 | CATSRVTGAGEQFF
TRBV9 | CASSADRDIYGYTF
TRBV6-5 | CASSYSRGNNEKLFF
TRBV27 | CASSLSWKPGNTIYF
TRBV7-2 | CASSLDSIRASGPSEGTGELFF
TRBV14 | CASSQVPSEAFF
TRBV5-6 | CASSLAVRQGTRYEQYF
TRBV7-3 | CASSFLPAGVGEQFF